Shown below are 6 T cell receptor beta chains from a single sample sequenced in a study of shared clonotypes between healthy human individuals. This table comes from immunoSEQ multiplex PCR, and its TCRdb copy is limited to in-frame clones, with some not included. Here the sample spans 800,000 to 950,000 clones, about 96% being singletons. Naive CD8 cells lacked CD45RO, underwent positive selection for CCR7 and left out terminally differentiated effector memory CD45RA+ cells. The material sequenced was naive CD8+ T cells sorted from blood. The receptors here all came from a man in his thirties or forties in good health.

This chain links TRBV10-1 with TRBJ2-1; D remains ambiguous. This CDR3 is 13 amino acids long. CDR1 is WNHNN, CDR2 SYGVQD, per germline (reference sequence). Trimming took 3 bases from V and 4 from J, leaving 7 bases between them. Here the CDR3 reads CASSDGEYNEQFF. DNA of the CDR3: TGCGCCAGCAGTGATGGCGAGTACAATGAGCAGTTCTTC.

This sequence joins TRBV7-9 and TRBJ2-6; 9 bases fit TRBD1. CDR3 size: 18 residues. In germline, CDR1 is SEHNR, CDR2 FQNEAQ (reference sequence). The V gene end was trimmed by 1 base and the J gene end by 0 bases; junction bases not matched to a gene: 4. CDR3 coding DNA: TGTGCCAGCAGCTTAGTAGGACAGGGGCTCTCTGGGGCCAACGTCCTGACTTTC. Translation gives CASSLVGQGLSGANVLTF.

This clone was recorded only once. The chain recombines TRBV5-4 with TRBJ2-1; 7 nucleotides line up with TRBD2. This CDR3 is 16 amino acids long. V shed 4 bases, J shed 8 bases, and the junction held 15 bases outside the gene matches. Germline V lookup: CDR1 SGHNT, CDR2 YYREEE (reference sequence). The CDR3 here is CASSSSGTTEADEQFF. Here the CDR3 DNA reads TGTGCCAGCAGCAGTTCCGGGACTACCGAAGCGGATGAGCAGTTCTTC. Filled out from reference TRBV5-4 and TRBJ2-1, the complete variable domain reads ETGVTQSPTHLIKTRGQQVTLRCSSQSGHNTVSWYQQALGQGPQFIFQYYREEENGRGNFPPRFSGLQFPNYSSELNVNALELDDSALYLCASSSSGTTEADEQFFGPGTRLTVL.

The DNA of the CDR3 is TGTGCCAGCAGTTTAGACCGGGGCTGGACTGAAGCTTTCTTT. Translation gives CASSLDRGWTEAFF. V is TRBV27 and J is TRBJ1-1; perhaps TRBD1 as D (5 bases). This CDR3 spans 14 amino acids. The germline gives CDR1 MNHEY, CDR2 SMNVEV (reference sequence). The V and J ends lost 2 bases and 5 bases respectively, with 12 bases between them.

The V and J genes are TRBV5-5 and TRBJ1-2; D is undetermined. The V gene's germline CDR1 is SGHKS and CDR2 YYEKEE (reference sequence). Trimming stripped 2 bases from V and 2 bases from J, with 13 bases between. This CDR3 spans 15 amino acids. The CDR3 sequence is CASSFFSGGNYGYTF. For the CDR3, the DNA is TGTGCCAGCAGCTTTTTCTCCGGCGGAAACTATGGCTACACCTTC.

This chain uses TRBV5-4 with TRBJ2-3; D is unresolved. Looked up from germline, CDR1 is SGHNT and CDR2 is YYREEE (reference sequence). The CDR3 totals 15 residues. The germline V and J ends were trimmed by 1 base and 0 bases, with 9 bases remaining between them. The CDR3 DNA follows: TGTGCCAGCAGCTTGCTTGGATCTAGCACAGATACGCAGTATTTT. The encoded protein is CASSLLGSSTDTQYF.